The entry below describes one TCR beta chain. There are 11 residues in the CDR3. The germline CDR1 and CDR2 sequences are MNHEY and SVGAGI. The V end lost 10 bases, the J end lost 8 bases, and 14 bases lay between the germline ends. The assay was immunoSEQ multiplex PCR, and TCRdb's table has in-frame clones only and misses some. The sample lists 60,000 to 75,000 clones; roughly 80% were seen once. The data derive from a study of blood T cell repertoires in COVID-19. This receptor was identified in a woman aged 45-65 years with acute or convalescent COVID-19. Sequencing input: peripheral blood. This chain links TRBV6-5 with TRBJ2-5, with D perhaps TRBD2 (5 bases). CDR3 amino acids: CATTDFPTQYF. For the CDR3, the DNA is TGTGCCACCACGGACTTCCCTACCCAGTACTTC.